The clone carrying this T cell receptor beta chain was recorded at least ten times. Its antigen remains unknown. This record comes from a study of T cells in Graves' hyperthyroidism and ophthalmopathy. Background on the study: Peripheral blood samples were taken at initial diagnosis, prior to any treatment. Study outcomes and limitations: Expanded thyroid clonotypes (above 0.001) were mostly also found in blood.

At least 3 on the Clinical Activity Score was recorded for ophthalmopathy patients, who also had NOSPECS grade at least 4 and duration under 3 months. Lactation, pregnancy, other autoimmune disease or uncontrolled infection excluded patients. The J segment lost 4 bases and the V segment lost 10 bases, leaving 9 bases of the junction unmatched. This CDR3 comprises 13 residues. Germline CDR1 is LGHDT and CDR2 is YNNKEL (reference sequence). Amplification targeted TCR beta CDR3 regions from RNA transcripts. The HTBI primer set served for first-round RT-PCR of the TCR CDR3. Each CDR3 protein gets one entry after TCRdb re-called the multiplex PCR reads with MiXCR. The data show about 600,000 distinct CDR3 sequences, with about a sixth seen just once and less than 3.5% held by the top ten.

The sequenced sample consisted of blood. The chain joins TRBV3-1 to TRBJ2-7; TRBD2 aligns across 8 bases. This clonotype was sampled from a woman aged 40 to 55 with Graves' ophthalmopathy. The CDR3 is CATGSGSTYEQYF. The CDR3, as DNA: TGTGCCACCGGAAGCGGGAGTACTTACGAGCAGTACTTC.